This T cell receptor (beta chain) was sequenced for a study of CD8+ T cells in alopecia areata. Study in general: Treated patients swallowed 5 to 10 mg of oral tofacitinib twice daily. Findings and caveats of the study: Clonality in lesional scalp, especially alopecia totalis/universalis, exceeded that of normal scalp.

Alopecia areata patients gave lesional scalp punch biopsies and peripheral blood samples. Sorted populations comprised CD4+ and CD8+ T cells obtained from PBMCs. This clone was counted between two and nine times. As yet, its antigen is unknown. Once RNA had been extracted, it was reverse transcribed into cDNA to act as the sequencing template. Repertoires were generated with immunoSEQ multiplex PCR, while TCRdb's copy carries only in-frame clones and drops some. The sample records about 130,000 clones, 45% to 50% being singletons. This CDR3 contains 14 residues. Germline CDR1 reads SEHNR; CDR2 reads FQNEAQ (reference sequence). Losses at the gene ends were 2 bases for V and 5 bases for J; bases not matched to a gene: 4.

This receptor was identified in a human donor with alopecia areata. This rearrangement joins TRBV7-9 to TRBJ2-7; 9 positions agree with TRBD1. Sequenced here: CD8+ T cells sorted from blood, sampled at week 0. The CDR3 sequence: CASSLLQGADEQYF. DNA for the CDR3: TGTGCCAGCAGCTTATTACAGGGGGCCGACGAGCAGTACTTC.